Sequencing of this TCR beta chain was carried out in a study of T cell repertoires in cytomegalovirus infection. V was pared by 0 bases and J by 4 bases, with 15 bases between. The CDR3 totals 15 residues. Germline CDR1 reads DFQATT; CDR2 reads SNEGSKA (reference sequence). TCRdb independently ran MiXCR on the reads; one entry per CDR3 protein. Of approximately 750,000 distinct CDR3 sequences detected, less than 40% appear once; the ten largest clones hold 2.5% to 3.5%. The receptor comes from a human donor in good health (CMV status not recorded). Some clones in this sample may be carry-over from other donors' samples. Material for sequencing was PBMCs. The V gene is TRBV20-1, the J gene TRBJ1-2, with a weak D call TRBD1 (6 bases). The CDR3 nucleotides are TGCAGTGCTAGAGACCCGACAGGCCCCGCCTATGGCTACACCTTC. Translated, it gives CSARDPTGPAYGYTF.